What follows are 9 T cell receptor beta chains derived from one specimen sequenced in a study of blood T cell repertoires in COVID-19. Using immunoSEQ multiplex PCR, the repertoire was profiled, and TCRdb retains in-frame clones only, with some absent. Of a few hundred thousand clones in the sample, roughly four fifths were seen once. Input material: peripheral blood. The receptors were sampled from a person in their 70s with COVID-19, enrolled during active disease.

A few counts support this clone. The chain's CDR3 is CASSLPTGKAFF. Here the CDR3 DNA reads TGTGCCAGCAGCCTTCCGACAGGGAAAGCTTTCTTT. The J gene is TRBJ1-1, the V gene TRBV3-1 (or the pseudogene TRBV3-2); TRBD1 agrees at 7 bases. There are 12 residues in the CDR3. With V trimmed by 4 bases and J by 9 bases, 5 bases remained unmatched. Germline values: CDR1 LGHDT, CDR2 YNNKEL (reference sequence).

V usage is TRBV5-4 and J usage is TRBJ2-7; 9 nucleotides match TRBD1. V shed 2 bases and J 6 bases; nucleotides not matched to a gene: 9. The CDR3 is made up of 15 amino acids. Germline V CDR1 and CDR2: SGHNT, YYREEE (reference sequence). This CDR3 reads CASSFYRGQGVEQYF. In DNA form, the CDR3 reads TGTGCCAGCAGCTTCTACAGGGGGCAGGGTGTCGAGCAGTACTTC.

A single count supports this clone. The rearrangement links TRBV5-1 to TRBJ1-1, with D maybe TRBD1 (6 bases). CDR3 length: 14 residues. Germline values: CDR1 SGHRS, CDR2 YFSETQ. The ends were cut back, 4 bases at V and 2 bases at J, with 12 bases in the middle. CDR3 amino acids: CASSTGQINTEAFF. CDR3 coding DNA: TGCGCCAGCAGCACCGGACAGATTAACACTGAAGCTTTCTTT.

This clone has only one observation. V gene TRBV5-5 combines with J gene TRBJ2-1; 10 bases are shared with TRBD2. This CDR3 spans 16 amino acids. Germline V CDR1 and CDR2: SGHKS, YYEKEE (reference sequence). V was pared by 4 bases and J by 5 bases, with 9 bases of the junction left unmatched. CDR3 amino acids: CASSQFRGLANNEQFF. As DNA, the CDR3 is TGTGCCAGCAGCCAATTCCGGGGACTAGCGAACAATGAGCAGTTCTTC.

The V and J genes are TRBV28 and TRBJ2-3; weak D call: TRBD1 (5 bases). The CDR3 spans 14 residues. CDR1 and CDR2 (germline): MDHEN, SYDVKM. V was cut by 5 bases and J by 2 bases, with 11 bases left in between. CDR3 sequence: CASSGPTATDTQYF. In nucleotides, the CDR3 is TGTGCCAGCAGTGGACCGACAGCCACAGATACGCAGTATTTT.

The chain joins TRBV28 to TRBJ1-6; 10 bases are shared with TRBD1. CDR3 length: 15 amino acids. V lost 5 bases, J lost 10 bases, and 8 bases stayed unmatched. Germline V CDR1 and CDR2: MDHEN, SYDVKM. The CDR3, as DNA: TGTGCCAGCAGTCTAAAGGGGGACAGGGGATCACCCCTCCACTTT. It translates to CASSLKGDRGSPLHF.

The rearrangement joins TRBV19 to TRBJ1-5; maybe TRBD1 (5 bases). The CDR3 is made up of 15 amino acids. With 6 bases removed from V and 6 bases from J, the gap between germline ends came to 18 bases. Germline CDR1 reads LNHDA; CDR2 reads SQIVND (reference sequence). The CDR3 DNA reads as TGTGCCAGTAGGAGAACAGGATTTGAGACTCAGCCCCAGCATTTT. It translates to CASRRTGFETQPQHF.

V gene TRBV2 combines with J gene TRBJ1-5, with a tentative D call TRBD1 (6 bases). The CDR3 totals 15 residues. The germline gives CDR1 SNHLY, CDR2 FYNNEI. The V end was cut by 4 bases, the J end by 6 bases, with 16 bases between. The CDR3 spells CASSGTTGIGQPQHF. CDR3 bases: TGTGCCAGCAGTGGAACTACAGGGATTGGTCAGCCCCAGCATTTT.

CDR3: CAPRGQGANYGYTF. CDR3 DNA sequence: TGTGCCCCTCGTGGGCAGGGGGCGAACTATGGCTACACCTTC. The rearrangement links TRBV5-4 to TRBJ1-2, with TRBD1 identical over 8 bases. The CDR3 consists of 14 residues. Trimming took 10 bases from V and 2 from J; bases not matched to a gene: 10. Germline loops: CDR1 SGHNT, CDR2 YYREEE (reference sequence). Variable domain in full (rest from reference TRBV5-4 and TRBJ1-2): ETGVTQSPTHLIKTRGQQVTLRCSSQSGHNTVSWYQQALGQGPQFIFQYYREEENGRGNFPPRFSGLQFPNYSSELNVNALELDDSALYLCAPRGQGANYGYTFGSGTRLTVV.